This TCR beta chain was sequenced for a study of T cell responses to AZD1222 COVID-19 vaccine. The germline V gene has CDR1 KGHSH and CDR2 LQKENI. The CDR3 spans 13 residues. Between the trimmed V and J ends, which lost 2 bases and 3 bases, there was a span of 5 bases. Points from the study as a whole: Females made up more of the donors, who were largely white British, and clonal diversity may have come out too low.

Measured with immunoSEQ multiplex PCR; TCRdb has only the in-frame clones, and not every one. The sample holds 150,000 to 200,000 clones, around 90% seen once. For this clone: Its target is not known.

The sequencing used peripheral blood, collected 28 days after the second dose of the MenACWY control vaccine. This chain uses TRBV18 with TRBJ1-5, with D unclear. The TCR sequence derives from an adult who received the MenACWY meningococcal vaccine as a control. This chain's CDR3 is CASSPTYNQPQHF. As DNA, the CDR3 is TGTGCCAGCTCACCAACTTACAATCAGCCCCAGCATTTT.